The rows below give T cell receptor beta chains drawn from one sample of a study of T cells after posttransplantation cyclophosphamide. Libraries were prepared by immunoSEQ multiplex PCR; TCRdb keeps only in-frame clonotypes and omits some of them. The profile shows some 66,000 clones, roughly 93% of them singletons. What was sequenced was PBMCs. Receptors were obtained from a woman between 25 and 40 years old in good health and a related stem cell transplant donor. Both conserved end residues are part of each CDR3. Each record gives: CDR3 DNA, CDR3 protein, D gene, J gene, V gene, clone size. D genes are given only for firm matches. Expanded clones are given a class, and other clones once, few, many or no size at all.

cdr3_nt: TGTGCCAGCAGCGGAGACAGCCAAGTTAACAATGAGCAGTTCTTC; cdr3_aa: CASSGDSQVNNEQFF; d_call: -; j_call: TRBJ2-1; v_call: TRBV9; clone_size: -
cdr3_nt: TGTGCCAGCAGCCAACACTCGGCCAGGCGATACTACGAGCAGTACTTC; cdr3_aa: CASSQHSARRYYEQYF; d_call: -; j_call: TRBJ2-7; v_call: TRBV7-9; clone_size: -
cdr3_nt: TGCGCCAGCAGTGCCATCTACGAGCAGTACTTC; cdr3_aa: CASSAIYEQYF; d_call: -; j_call: TRBJ2-7; v_call: TRBV10-2; clone_size: -
cdr3_nt: TGTGCCAGCAGTTACTCTGGGGTTACCTATGGCTACACCTTC; cdr3_aa: CASSYSGVTYGYTF; d_call: -; j_call: TRBJ1-2; v_call: TRBV6-6; clone_size: -
cdr3_nt: TGTGCCAGCAGCTTAGCGAAAGGGTTCGGTGAGCAGTTCTTC; cdr3_aa: CASSLAKGFGEQFF; d_call: -; j_call: TRBJ2-1; v_call: TRBV7-7; clone_size: -
cdr3_nt: TGCGCCAGCAGAATAGCGGGGGAGAACACCGGGGAGCTGTTTTTT; cdr3_aa: CASRIAGENTGELFF; d_call: TRBD2; j_call: TRBJ2-2; v_call: TRBV10-2; clone_size: -
cdr3_nt: TGTGCCAGCAGCCCCCGCAGCTCTGGAAACACCATATATTTT; cdr3_aa: CASSPRSSGNTIYF; d_call: -; j_call: TRBJ1-3; v_call: TRBV7-9; clone_size: few
cdr3_nt: TGTGCCAGCAGCCAGGGGGTTAATGAAAAACTGTTTTTT; cdr3_aa: CASSQGVNEKLFF; d_call: TRBD1; j_call: TRBJ1-4; v_call: TRBV28; clone_size: -
cdr3_nt: TGCGCCAGCAGCCCCGTTCCGGGAGCGCATTACGAGCAGTACTTC; cdr3_aa: CASSPVPGAHYEQYF; d_call: -; j_call: TRBJ2-7; v_call: TRBV5-1; clone_size: -
cdr3_nt: TGCGCCAGCAGCCAAGATGGCCACGGAAATGAAAAACTGTTTTTT; cdr3_aa: CASSQDGHGNEKLFF; d_call: -; j_call: TRBJ1-4; v_call: TRBV4-3; clone_size: once
cdr3_nt: TGTGCCAGCAGCTCATCGGTAGGGAGCGAGCAGTACTTC; cdr3_aa: CASSSSVGSEQYF; d_call: -; j_call: TRBJ2-7; v_call: TRBV7-9; clone_size: medium-sized
cdr3_nt: TGTGCCAGCAGTGAATCTAAGGGCAGACACTATGGCTACACCTTC; cdr3_aa: CASSESKGRHYGYTF; d_call: -; j_call: TRBJ1-2; v_call: TRBV2; clone_size: -
cdr3_nt: TGTGCCAGCAGCCGAGGACTTTTAGGGGTGGGCACTGAAGCTTTCTTT; cdr3_aa: CASSRGLLGVGTEAFF; d_call: -; j_call: TRBJ1-1; v_call: TRBV14; clone_size: -
cdr3_nt: TGTGCCAGTAGTACACGGGGCTTTATCAGGGCTACGCAGTATTTT; cdr3_aa: CASSTRGFIRATQYF; d_call: -; j_call: TRBJ2-3; v_call: TRBV19; clone_size: -
cdr3_nt: TGTGCCAGCAGTCCCCCACTAGGGACTGAAGCTTTCTTT; cdr3_aa: CASSPPLGTEAFF; d_call: -; j_call: TRBJ1-1; v_call: TRBV7-9; clone_size: -
cdr3_nt: TGCGCCAGCAGCCGGGATGCAGCTAGCTTGCCCCACTTC; cdr3_aa: CASSRDAASLPHF; d_call: -; j_call: TRBJ2-7; v_call: TRBV4-3; clone_size: -
cdr3_nt: TGTGCCAGCTCACCGCAGGGGAGTAGATGGAATGAGCAGTTCTTC; cdr3_aa: CASSPQGSRWNEQFF; d_call: -; j_call: TRBJ2-1; v_call: TRBV18; clone_size: -
cdr3_nt: TGCAGCGTTGATCCACAGGGCAGCACTGAAGCTTTCTTT; cdr3_aa: CSVDPQGSTEAFF; d_call: -; j_call: TRBJ1-1; v_call: TRBV29-1; clone_size: -
cdr3_nt: TGCGCCAGCAGCCAAGTAGTTACTTTCAATCAGCCCCAGCATTTT; cdr3_aa: CASSQVVTFNQPQHF; d_call: -; j_call: TRBJ1-5; v_call: TRBV4-3; clone_size: -
cdr3_nt: TGTGCCAGCAGCTTGTCTAGCGGGGGACCAGAGACCCAGTACTTC; cdr3_aa: CASSLSSGGPETQYF; d_call: TRBD2; j_call: TRBJ2-5; v_call: TRBV5-6; clone_size: -
cdr3_nt: TGTGCCAGCAGCTTGGGGGGGACAAACAATGAGCAGTTCTTC; cdr3_aa: CASSLGGTNNEQFF; d_call: -; j_call: TRBJ2-1; v_call: TRBV11-2; clone_size: -
cdr3_nt: TGTGCCAGTAGTCAGGGGGCGGATCAGCCCCAGCATTTT; cdr3_aa: CASSQGADQPQHF; d_call: TRBD1; j_call: TRBJ1-5; v_call: TRBV19; clone_size: -
cdr3_nt: TGCGCCAGCAGCCAAGACGGCGGTAGCAATCAGCCCCAGCATTTT; cdr3_aa: CASSQDGGSNQPQHF; d_call: -; j_call: TRBJ1-5; v_call: TRBV4-3; clone_size: -
cdr3_nt: TGTGCCAGCAGCGAAAGGACCGGGACAGGGGTTTATGGCTACACCTTC; cdr3_aa: CASSERTGTGVYGYTF; d_call: TRBD1; j_call: TRBJ1-2; v_call: TRBV7-9; clone_size: -
cdr3_nt: TGTGCCAGCAGGTTCCTTCTAGCGACGACCTACGAGCAGTACTTC; cdr3_aa: CASRFLLATTYEQYF; d_call: -; j_call: TRBJ2-7; v_call: TRBV7-2; clone_size: -
cdr3_nt: TGTGCCAGCAGCTTCTCGGACAGTAGCACAGATACGCAGTATTTT; cdr3_aa: CASSFSDSSTDTQYF; d_call: -; j_call: TRBJ2-3; v_call: TRBV7-3; clone_size: once
cdr3_nt: TGTGCCAGTAGCATACAGACAGCAGCTGCAACTAATGAAAAACTGTTTTTT; cdr3_aa: CASSIQTAAATNEKLFF; d_call: -; j_call: TRBJ1-4; v_call: TRBV19; clone_size: -
cdr3_nt: TGTGCCAGCAGTTCCCGAAGCGGGGTGCTGGGCTCCTATAATTCACCCCTCCACTTT; cdr3_aa: CASSSRSGVLGSYNSPLHF; d_call: -; j_call: TRBJ1-6; v_call: TRBV28; clone_size: -
cdr3_nt: TGCGCCAGCAGCCCGGGACAGGGCGATCAGCCCCAGCATTTT; cdr3_aa: CASSPGQGDQPQHF; d_call: TRBD1; j_call: TRBJ1-5; v_call: TRBV4-1; clone_size: -
cdr3_nt: TGCAGCGTTGAAGGCAGGGGTGAGCAGTTCTTC; cdr3_aa: CSVEGRGEQFF; d_call: -; j_call: TRBJ2-1; v_call: TRBV29-1; clone_size: -
cdr3_nt: TGTGCCAGCAGTGCAGGGGCGAACACTGAAGCTTTCTTT; cdr3_aa: CASSAGANTEAFF; d_call: -; j_call: TRBJ1-1; v_call: TRBV6-4; clone_size: -
cdr3_nt: TGTGCCAGCAGCTTAGCGCCCTCCAGGGGCTATAATTCACCCCTCCACTTT; cdr3_aa: CASSLAPSRGYNSPLHF; d_call: -; j_call: TRBJ1-6; v_call: TRBV7-2; clone_size: -
cdr3_nt: TGTGCCAGCAGCCAGGGTTCACCCCTCCACTTT; cdr3_aa: CASSQGSPLHF; d_call: -; j_call: TRBJ1-6; v_call: TRBV7-9; clone_size: -
cdr3_nt: TGTGCCAGCAGTGACGGCGGCTACGAGCAGTACTTC; cdr3_aa: CASSDGGYEQYF; d_call: -; j_call: TRBJ2-7; v_call: TRBV6-4; clone_size: -
cdr3_nt: TGTGCCAGCAGCTTAGGGCCAGGGCAGGGTTGGGAGACCTATGGCTACACCTTC; cdr3_aa: CASSLGPGQGWETYGYTF; d_call: -; j_call: TRBJ1-2; v_call: TRBV7-2; clone_size: few
cdr3_nt: TGTGCCTGGAGTGGCAGGGGATGGGACACCATATATTTT; cdr3_aa: CAWSGRGWDTIYF; d_call: -; j_call: TRBJ1-3; v_call: TRBV30; clone_size: -
cdr3_nt: TGTGCTAGTGGTTTGGTACAGGGGGCACATGGCTACACCTTC; cdr3_aa: CASGLVQGAHGYTF; d_call: TRBD1; j_call: TRBJ1-2; v_call: TRBV12-5; clone_size: -
cdr3_nt: TGTGCCAGTATAGCTGATAGGGGACAGATAACGACCGGGGAGCTGTTTTTT; cdr3_aa: CASIADRGQITTGELFF; d_call: TRBD1; j_call: TRBJ2-2; v_call: TRBV5-8; clone_size: -
cdr3_nt: TGTGCCAGCAGCTTAGGGCCGGGGGACGAGCAGTACTTC; cdr3_aa: CASSLGPGDEQYF; d_call: -; j_call: TRBJ2-7; v_call: TRBV7-9; clone_size: -
cdr3_nt: TGTGCCAGCAGTTATCTGACCACTAATGAAAAACTGTTTTTT; cdr3_aa: CASSYLTTNEKLFF; d_call: -; j_call: TRBJ1-4; v_call: TRBV6-5; clone_size: -
cdr3_nt: TGCAGCGTTGGTCTAAAGGGAGCTTTCTTT; cdr3_aa: CSVGLKGAFF; d_call: -; j_call: TRBJ1-1; v_call: TRBV29-1; clone_size: -
cdr3_nt: TGTGCCAGCAGCTTAACAACACCCACAGATACGCAGTATTTT; cdr3_aa: CASSLTTPTDTQYF; d_call: -; j_call: TRBJ2-3; v_call: TRBV7-2; clone_size: -
cdr3_nt: TGTGCCAGCAGCTTAATCTGGACACAGCAAGAGACCCAGTACTTC; cdr3_aa: CASSLIWTQQETQYF; d_call: -; j_call: TRBJ2-5; v_call: TRBV7-2; clone_size: -